These 9 T cell receptor beta chains were all obtained from the same sample, sequenced in a study of blood T cells in healthy people across ages. Using a J-beta primer mix together with a sample-barcoded 5' primer, a second PCR was run for roughly 6 to 11 cycles. TCRdb processed the 5' RACE reads anew with MiXCR; each CDR3 protein has one entry. In the table there are about 780,000 distinct CDR3 sequences, more than 35% of which are singletons. Sequenced input: blood. The origin of the receptors is a man at least 80 years old in good health.

V is TRBV28 and J is TRBJ2-5; D uncertain. Trimming cost V 2 bases and J 2 bases, with 9 bases left between them. Germline loops: CDR1 MDHEN, CDR2 SYDVKM. This CDR3 region has 14 residues. CDR3 bases: TGTGCCAGCAGTTTAGATGTGGGGCAAGAGACCCAGTACTTC. As protein: CASSLDVGQETQYF.

This clonotype showed up just once. The chain is built from TRBV15 and TRBJ1-2; D is undetermined. This CDR3 spans 14 amino acids. Looked up from germline, CDR1 is LNHNV and CDR2 is YYDKDF (reference sequence). V was clipped by 2 bases and J by 2 bases, with 9 bases between them. In DNA form, the CDR3 reads TGTGCCACCAGCAGATATAGTGGAAACTATGGCTACACCTTC. Translation gives CATSRYSGNYGYTF.

This clonotype showed up just a few times. The chain joins TRBV29-1 to TRBJ2-4; no firm D call. Germline-derived CDR1 and CDR2 are SQVTM and ANQGSEA. The CDR3 has 11 residues. The V end was cut by 0 bases, the J end by 9 bases, with 6 bases between. This CDR3 is CSVEDFGIQYF. The CDR3 DNA reads TGCAGCGTTGAAGATTTCGGCATTCAGTACTTC.

This chain links TRBV20-1 with TRBJ2-7; possible D gene TRBD1, 5 bases. Germline CDR1 reads DFQATT; CDR2 reads SNEGSKA (reference sequence). This CDR3 has 13 residues. The ends were cut back, 6 bases at V and 0 bases at J, with 12 bases in the middle. The CDR3 here is CSADQGSSYEQYF. The CDR3 DNA follows: TGCAGTGCAGACCAGGGATCCTCCTACGAGCAGTACTTC.

Concerning this clonotype: A clone one base away is much larger, so this may be a read error. The J gene is TRBJ2-1, the V gene TRBV29-1; TRBD2 agrees at 9 bases. TRBJ2-7 matches the DNA end more closely, so the J call is doubtful. The germline gives CDR1 SQVTM, CDR2 ANQGSEA. The CDR3 is made up of 14 amino acids. The DNA of the CDR3 is TGCAGCGTCATAGCGGGAGACTTGTACAATGAGCAGTACTTC. Translating gives CSVIAGDLYNEQYF.

This clonotype turned up a few times. CDR3 protein: CATSDRRTGGQQETQYF. The CDR3 DNA is TGTGCCACCAGTGACAGACGGACAGGGGGCCAACAAGAGACCCAGTACTTC. The genes are TRBV24-1 and TRBJ2-5; 11 nucleotides align to TRBD1. V lost 4 bases and J lost 2; bases outside the gene matches: 8. The CDR3 covers 17 residues. Germline V gene data show CDR1 as KGHDR and CDR2 as SFDVKD.

This clonotype has only one observation. A much larger clone lies one base from this, so it may be a read error. The chain uses TRBV7-9 and TRBJ1-2; D perhaps matches TRBD1 (5 bases). This CDR3 is built from 13 residues. V was shortened by 9 bases and J by 2 bases, with 13 bases between the two germline ends. Germline V lookup: CDR1 SEHNR, CDR2 FQNEAQ (reference sequence). The CDR3, as DNA: TGTGCCAGGAGCCCAAGGGACAACTATGGCTACACCTTC. This sequence encodes CARSPRDNYGYTF.

This rearrangement joins TRBV4-2 to TRBJ1-1, with TRBD1 identical over 10 bases. This CDR3 has 15 amino acids. The trim removed 5 bases at V and 4 bases at J, leaving 7 bases unmatched. Germline CDR1 reads LGHNA; CDR2 reads YNFKEQ. CDR3 amino acids: CASSDPDRGGTEAFF. CDR3 DNA: TGTGCCAGCAGCGATCCGGACAGGGGGGGCACTGAAGCTTTCTTT.

Only a few counts were recorded for this clonotype. This chain joins TRBV18 and TRBJ2-5, with 9 positions matching TRBD2. Germline trimming cut 3 bases from V and 5 bases from J; bases unmatched to any gene: 4. There are 14 residues in the CDR3. Germline V gene sequence: CDR1 KGHSH, CDR2 LQKENI. As DNA, the CDR3 is TGTGCCAGCTCACCTGATAGCGGGAGCGAGACCCAGTACTTC. It codes for CASSPDSGSETQYF. The full variable domain, its missing parts supplied by reference TRBV18 and TRBJ2-5, is NAGVMQNPRHLVRRRGQEARLRCSPMKGHSHVYWYRQLPEEGLKFMVYLQKENIIDESGMPKERFSAEFPKEGPSILRIQQVVRGDSAAYFCASSPDSGSETQYFGPGTRLLVL.